Below, 21 T cell receptor beta chains from the same sample are listed, as sequenced in a study of PD-1 blockade in classical Hodgkin lymphoma. Time point given: cycle 4 day 1 (C4D1), after five to seven weeks of nivolumab. Each patient relapsed following autologous stem cell transplantation, and prior brentuximab vedotin exposure differed. Clones were read by immunoSEQ multiplex PCR, and TCRdb kept only the in-frame ones, dropping some. Here the sample spans about 96,000 clones, 85% to 95% being singletons. The source material was peripheral blood mononuclear cells (PBMCs), sampled before the fourth cycle of nivolumab. These receptors were collected from a human donor with classical Hodgkin lymphoma.

This chain connects TRBV7-9 to TRBJ2-7; 7 bases fit TRBD2. J lost 1 base, V lost 2 bases, and 5 bases had no gene match. Per the germline V gene, CDR1 is SEHNR and CDR2 is FQNEAQ (reference sequence). This CDR3 has 15 amino acids. The CDR3 loop is CASSLIAGASYEQYF. For the CDR3, the DNA is TGTGCCAGCAGCTTAATCGCGGGAGCATCCTACGAGCAGTACTTC.

The chain has TRBV6-1 and TRBJ1-2; perhaps TRBD1 as D (5 bases). The germline V gene encodes CDR1 MNHNS and CDR2 SASEGT. Trimming pared 5 bases from V and 3 bases from J, leaving 10 bases between. The CDR3 is 13 amino acids. The CDR3 sequence is CASSLEGYYGYTF. In nucleotides, the CDR3 is TGTGCCAGCAGTTTGGAGGGGTACTATGGCTACACCTTC.

The chain is built from TRBV4-1 and TRBJ2-4; 7 bases are a match to TRBD2. With 1 base clipped from V and 0 bases from J, the junction kept 9 bases outside the gene matches. The CDR3 covers 18 residues. CDR1 MGHRA and CDR2 YSYEKL come from the germline V gene. The CDR3 region has the DNA TGCGCCAGCAGCCAAGGGAGTGCGGGGAGGGCAGCCAAAAACATTCAGTACTTC. This codes for CASSQGSAGRAAKNIQYF.

The chain uses TRBV15 and TRBJ2-2; 9 bases map to TRBD2. This CDR3 has 16 residues. V trimming: 1 base; J trimming: 12 bases; junction bases outside the gene matches: 12. Germline V CDR1 and CDR2: LNHNV, YYDKDF (reference sequence). CDR3 residues: CATSRGYLAGTSQLFF. CDR3 coding DNA: TGTGCCACCAGCAGAGGCTATCTCGCCGGGACTAGCCAGCTGTTTTTT.

A single count supports this clone. This chain links TRBV5-1 with TRBJ2-2; tentative D call: TRBD2 (5 bases). Germline CDR1 SGHRS, CDR2 YFSETQ. Deletions cut 6 bases from V and 0 bases from J, with 15 bases between. This CDR3 comprises 16 residues. CDR3 protein: CASTSKLGSNTGELFF. The DNA of the CDR3 is TGCGCCAGCACCTCCAAACTAGGGTCGAACACCGGGGAGCTGTTTTTT.

This chain joins TRBV6-1 and TRBJ2-7; D is perhaps TRBD1 (8 bases). The ends were cut back, 6 bases at V and 6 bases at J, with 18 bases in the middle. Per the germline V gene, CDR1 is MNHNS and CDR2 is SASEGT. The CDR3 totals 14 residues. The CDR3 DNA reads as TGTGCCAGCAGAATTGACAGGGGAGGGCTCGAGCAGTACTTC. Translated: CASRIDRGGLEQYF.

The chain has TRBV6-5 and TRBJ2-3; 10 nucleotides match TRBD1. This CDR3 contains 14 residues. The V gene's germline CDR1 is MNHEY and CDR2 SVGAGI. J gave up 6 bases and V 6 bases, and 6 bases lay outside the gene matches. As DNA, the CDR3 is TGTGCCAGCAGCCGACAGGGGGCTTCGGATACGCAGTATTTT. Translating it yields CASSRQGASDTQYF.

This chain joins TRBV2 and TRBJ1-1, with 7 bases aligning to TRBD1. The J segment lost 3 bases and the V segment lost 9 bases, leaving 7 bases of the junction unmatched. This CDR3 spans 13 amino acids. The V gene's germline CDR1 is SNHLY and CDR2 FYNNEI. The CDR3 coding sequence is TGTGCCAGTCACCGGGACAGTGACACTGAAGCTTTCTTT. Translation: CASHRDSDTEAFF.

V is TRBV27 and J is TRBJ2-1; 13 positions match TRBD2. V shed 5 bases and J 6 bases; nucleotides not matched to a gene: 10. This CDR3 spans 17 amino acids. The germline gives CDR1 MNHEY, CDR2 SMNVEV (reference sequence). Here the CDR3 DNA reads TGTGCCAGCAGTCCGGGACTAGCGGGGTTCGAGGGCAATGAGCAGTTCTTC. This gives the protein CASSPGLAGFEGNEQFF.

The count of this clone is one. The chain joins TRBV7-8 to TRBJ1-4; TRBD1 might be the D (5 bases). CDR1 and CDR2 from the germline V gene are SGHVS and FQNEAQ. V gave up 5 bases and J gave up 2 bases, with 9 bases separating them. This CDR3 is 14 amino acids long. For the CDR3, the DNA is TGTGCCAGCAGCCCAGGGTCCACTAATGAAAAACTGTTTTTT. It yields the protein CASSPGSTNEKLFF.

V gene TRBV28 combines with J gene TRBJ2-3, with unresolved D. CDR1 is MDHEN and CDR2 is SYDVKM in the germline V gene. The V end lost 6 bases, the J end lost 0 bases, and 13 bases lay between the germline ends. There are 15 residues in the CDR3. CDR3 DNA: TGTGCCAGCAGGGCCCCTATCGGAAGCACAGATACGCAGTATTTT. Amino acid sequence: CASRAPIGSTDTQYF. Full variable domain (remainder filled in from reference TRBV28 and TRBJ2-3): DVKVTQSSRYLVKRTGEKVFLECVQDMDHENMFWYRQDPGLGLRLIYFSYDVKMKEKGDIPEGYSVSREKKERFSLILESASTNQTSMYLCASRAPIGSTDTQYFGPGTRLTVL.

CDR3 in DNA: TGTGCCAGCAGTTGGGGACGGTGGAACACTGAAGCTTTCTTT. Translation: CASSWGRWNTEAFF. J is TRBJ1-1 and V is TRBV6-6, with D possibly being TRBD1 (5 bases). CDR3 size: 14 residues. Trimming shortened V by 4 bases and J by 1 base, and 10 bases separated the two germline ends. CDR1 and CDR2 from the germline V gene are MNHNY and SVGAGI (reference sequence).

The V and J genes are TRBV25-1 and TRBJ2-1; D is ambiguous. The germline CDR1 and CDR2 sequences are MGHDK and SYGVNS. V dropped 1 base and J dropped 6 bases, with 16 bases sitting between them. The CDR3 runs to 16 residues. The CDR3 sequence: CASSELVGPTINEQFF. The CDR3, as DNA: TGTGCCAGCAGTGAATTGGTCGGACCAACAATCAATGAGCAGTTCTTC.

The chain links TRBV14 to TRBJ2-7, with unresolved D. CDR1 is SGHDN, CDR2 FVKESK, per germline. Trimming took off 1 base at V and 6 bases at J, with 13 bases between the two ends. There are 14 residues in the CDR3. CDR3: CASSQVASWGEQYF. CDR3 nucleotide sequence: TGTGCCAGCAGCCAAGTGGCGTCCTGGGGCGAGCAGTACTTC.

The V call is TRBV5-1, the J call TRBJ1-3; D might be TRBD1 (5 bases). Germline CDR1 reads SGHRS; CDR2 reads YFSETQ. The CDR3 totals 13 residues. V was shortened by 4 bases and J by 4 bases, with 9 bases between the two germline ends. This chain's CDR3 is CASSRDRGNTIYF. CDR3 DNA sequence: TGCGCCAGCAGCCGAGACAGAGGAAACACCATATATTTT. Complete variable domain (other parts from reference TRBV5-1 and TRBJ1-3): KAGVTQTPRYLIKTRGQQVTLSCSPISGHRSVSWYQQTPGQGLQFLFEYFSETQRNKGNFPGRFSGRQFSNSRSEMNVSTLELGDSALYLCASSRDRGNTIYFGEGSWLTVV.

The rearrangement joins TRBV6-1 to TRBJ2-2; TRBD1 aligns across 8 bases. After removal of 8 bases from V and 7 bases from J, the junction contained 12 bases not matched to a gene. CDR1 MNHNS and CDR2 SASEGT come from the germline V gene. This CDR3 comprises 15 residues. CDR3 region: CASRSPTGVYGELFF. The CDR3 DNA reads as TGTGCCAGCCGATCACCGACAGGGGTGTACGGGGAGCTGTTTTTT.

V gene TRBV27 combines with J gene TRBJ1-6; D uncertain. V was cut by 5 bases and J by 8 bases, with 13 bases left in between. Germline V gene lookup returns CDR1 MNHEY and CDR2 SMNVEV (reference sequence). The CDR3 length is 14 residues. CDR3 in DNA: TGTGCCAGCAGTCCCGGGTCCATCTATTCACCCCTCCACTTT. Translation: CASSPGSIYSPLHF.

J is TRBJ1-2 and V is TRBV19; D is unclear. The V and J ends lost 5 bases and 8 bases respectively, with 12 bases between them. This CDR3 region has 12 residues. Looked up from germline, CDR1 is LNHDA and CDR2 is SQIVND (reference sequence). The CDR3 sequence is CASSLGAGGYTF. In DNA, the CDR3 is TGTGCCAGTAGTTTGGGTGCTGGGGGCTACACCTTC. Full variable domain (outside the CDR3, taken from reference TRBV19 and TRBJ1-2): DGGITQSPKYLFRKEGQNVTLSCEQNLNHDAMYWYRQDPGQGLRLIYYSQIVNDFQKGDIAEGYSVSREKKESFPLTVTSAQKNPTAFYLCASSLGAGGYTFGSGTRLTVV.

The chain links TRBV7-9 to TRBJ2-6, with D unclear. The length of the CDR3 is 14 residues. V dropped 2 bases and J dropped 2 bases, with 4 bases sitting between them. From germline, CDR1 is SEHNR and CDR2 FQNEAQ (reference sequence). The CDR3 spells CASSLPPGANVLTF. CDR3 bases: TGTGCCAGCAGCTTACCCCCTGGGGCCAACGTCCTGACTTTC.

This rearrangement joins TRBV19 to TRBJ1-2; perhaps TRBD1 as D (5 bases). V was shortened by 4 bases and J by 3 bases, with 12 bases between the two germline ends. The CDR3 consists of 14 residues. Germline V gene lookup returns CDR1 LNHDA and CDR2 SQIVND (reference sequence). As DNA, the CDR3 is TGTGCCAGTAGTAGGGGGGACGCCTACTATGGCTACACCTTC. Its translation is CASSRGDAYYGYTF.

The J gene is TRBJ1-1, the V gene TRBV6-1; 8 nucleotides agree with TRBD1. The CDR3 covers 13 residues. J lost 1 base, V lost 10 bases, and 5 bases had no gene match. CDR1 MNHNS and CDR2 SASEGT come from the germline V gene. The CDR3 sequence is CATSGTGNTEAFF. The CDR3, as DNA: TGTGCCACCTCCGGGACAGGGAACACTGAAGCTTTCTTT.